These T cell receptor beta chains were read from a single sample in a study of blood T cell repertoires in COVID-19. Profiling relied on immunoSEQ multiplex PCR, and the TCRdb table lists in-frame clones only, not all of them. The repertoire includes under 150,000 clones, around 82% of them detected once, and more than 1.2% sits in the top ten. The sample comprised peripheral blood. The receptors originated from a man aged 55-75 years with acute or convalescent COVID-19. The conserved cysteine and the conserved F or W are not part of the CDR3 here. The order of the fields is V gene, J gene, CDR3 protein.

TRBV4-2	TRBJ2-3	ASSHRLAGGASDTQY
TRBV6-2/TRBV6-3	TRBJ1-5	ASSARASNQPQH
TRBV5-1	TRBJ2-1	ASSLARGPRVNEQF
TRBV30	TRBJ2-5	AWDRGGETQY
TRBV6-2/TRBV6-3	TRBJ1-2	ASSREVLSSYGYT
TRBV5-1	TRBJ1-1	ASSLAGHRAF
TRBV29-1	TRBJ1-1	SATGQWFEAF
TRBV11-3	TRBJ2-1	ASSLDGGNEQF
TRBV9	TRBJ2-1	ASSVGLADYNEQF
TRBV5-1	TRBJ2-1	ASSVAGPSSYNEQF
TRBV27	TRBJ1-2	ASSPWADRNYGYT
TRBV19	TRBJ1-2	ASSRTGYGYT
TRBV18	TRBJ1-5	ASSPANSDQPQH
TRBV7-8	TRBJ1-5	ASNPRTGTSQPQH
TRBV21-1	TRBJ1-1	ASSKDSGRYTEAF
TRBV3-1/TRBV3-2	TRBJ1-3	ASSRPTGTGNTIY
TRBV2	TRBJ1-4	ASSPTGLNEKLF
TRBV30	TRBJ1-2	AWSYKYPDTGYGYT
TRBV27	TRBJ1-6	ASSFGETSPLH
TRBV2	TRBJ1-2	ASRKGDRVGGYT
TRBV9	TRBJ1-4	ASRRDHTGQANEKLF
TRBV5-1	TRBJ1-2	ASSQDRTNYGYT
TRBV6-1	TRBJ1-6	ASSEASGHRGTPLH
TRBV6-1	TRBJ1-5	ASSGVRGARLQPQH
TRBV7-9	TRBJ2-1	ASSLKTGLAGRDEQF
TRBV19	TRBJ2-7	ASSPQGTGGEFEQY
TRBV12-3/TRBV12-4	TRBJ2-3	ASSKQDTQY
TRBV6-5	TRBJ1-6	ASIPLSSYNSPLH
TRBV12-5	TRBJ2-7	ASGLGQFFDEQY
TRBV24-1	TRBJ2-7	ATSASGQGIYEQY
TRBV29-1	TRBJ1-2	SVEGDRHQGYGYT
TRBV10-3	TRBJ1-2	AISDLTGENYGYT
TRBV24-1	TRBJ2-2	ATSNRADTGELF
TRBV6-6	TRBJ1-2	ASIQGALNYGYT
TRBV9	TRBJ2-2	ASSVGTRLAGTGELF
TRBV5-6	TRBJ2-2	ATHRDGELF
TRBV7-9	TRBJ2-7	ASSLAGTYEQY
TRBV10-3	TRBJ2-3	ATSGASGDTDTQY
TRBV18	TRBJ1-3	ASSPGTGRFGNTIY
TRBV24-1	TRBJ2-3	ATSDSWESGRTDTQY
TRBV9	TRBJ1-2	ASSVAGTGGYMGYGYT
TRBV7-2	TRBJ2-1	ASSSGLDFYEQF
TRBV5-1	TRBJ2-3	ASRVTSGRAHTQY
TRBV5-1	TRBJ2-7	ASSSGQGHEQY
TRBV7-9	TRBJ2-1	ASSLSSPGNEQF
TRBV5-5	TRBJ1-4	ASSLVPDNEKLF
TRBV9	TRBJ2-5	ASSLAGGQEAQY
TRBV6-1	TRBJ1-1	ASSEALQGTVNTEAF
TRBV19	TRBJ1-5	ASNQDRGGNQPQH
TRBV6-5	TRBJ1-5	ASSYGGGADQPQH